The present entry profiles one T cell receptor (beta chain) with its context. No antigen is known for it. Between the trimmed V and J ends, which lost 6 bases and 5 bases, there was a span of 13 bases. The CDR3 covers 13 residues. Germline values: CDR1 MNHEY, CDR2 SVGEGT. The entry originates in a study of T cells after yellow fever vaccination. Study results and limitations: Shared CD4/CD8 clonotypes were a small share, likely from convergent recombination.

TCRdb analysed the 5' RACE reads with MiXCR anew, one entry per CDR3 protein. This sample has more than 300,000 distinct CDR3 sequences, with around 4.5% found just once. V usage is TRBV6-2 or TRBV6-3 and J usage is TRBJ2-5; D gene unclear. The material sequenced was PBMCs, taken 15 days after the yellow fever booster vaccination. The receptor was isolated from a man younger than 30 who received the YFV17D yellow fever vaccine. Here the CDR3 reads CASRRGPDETQYF. CDR3 coding DNA: TGTGCCAGCAGGCGTGGACCGGACGAGACCCAGTACTTC.